Shown below are 2 T cell receptor beta chains from a single sample sequenced in a study of CD8 T cells in ankylosing spondylitis. One entry per CDR3 protein results from TCRdb running MiXCR on the 5' RACE reads. Among 130,000 or so distinct CDR3 sequences listed, around 7% were seen once. Material for sequencing was blood, either unsorted or a sorted T cell fraction (not recorded which). Source of these receptors: a male donor with ankylosing spondylitis or in good health (not recorded which).

This clonotype showed up many times. The chain uses TRBV10-3 and TRBJ2-3; D gene uncertain. This CDR3 has 11 amino acids. V shed 4 bases and J shed 4 bases, with 3 bases lying between them. The germline gives CDR1 ENHRY, CDR2 SYGVKD. In DNA, the CDR3 is TGTGCCATCAGTGGGGCAGATACGCAGTATTTT. It encodes CAISGADTQYF.

The table lists this clonotype with many counts. The rearrangement uses TRBV28 and TRBJ1-1, with 9 bases identical to TRBD1. This CDR3 region has 16 residues. With 4 bases clipped from V and 0 bases from J, the junction kept 6 bases outside the gene matches. Germline V gives CDR1 MDHEN, CDR2 SYDVKM. CDR3 bases: TGTGCCAGCAGTTCAGGGGGACAGGGATTGAACACTGAAGCTTTCTTT. Encoded protein: CASSSGGQGLNTEAFF.